This TCR beta chain was recovered during a study of blood T cell repertoires in COVID-19 (dated by TCRdb to 2019 to 2021). About the study as a whole: Samples from collaborators originated in the United States, Italy and Spain and spanned both the acute and convalescent phases of COVID-19. The repertoires were released in a freely available public database meant as a resource for research on the immune response to SARS-CoV-2. The dataset comprised deeply sampled blood TCRbeta repertoires from subjects exposed to, actively infected with, or recovered from COVID-19. The prospective study material was composed of cDNA or gDNA derived from T cells, B-cell-depleted T cells, or PBMCs. Where available, HLA class I and class II types were obtained from metadata supplied by the sample provider rather than from assay-based typing. A de-identified subject ID, COVID-19 status, age in years and sex were almost always included in the sample metadata. The samples were drawn from the first 160 participants of the ongoing ImmuneRACE study and from 950 to 1,500 subjects provided by 6 global collaborators.

TCRbeta CDR3 regions were amplified from genomic DNA by means of the immunoSEQ Assay, a bias-controlled multiplex PCR. The original methods were these. The number of nucleated cells in each sample was estimated from the amplification of reference gene primers within the assay. Sequence reads were collapsed and filtered to measure the absolute abundance of every unique TCRbeta CDR3 rearrangement. For each sample, productive Simpson clonality was calculated as the square root of Simpson's diversity index over productive rearrangements. Sourced from immuneACCESS, this table was stored by TCRdb with only in-frame sequences that have V and J called. A share of the clones is absent; for the studies checked, an unresolved V gene accounts for under half, and the remainder has no known explanation. The DNA gave D and trimming, while V, J and clone size come from that table. This sample is represented by 150,000 or so clones; roughly 78% of them were singletons. In total, the top ten clones hold 13% to 15% of the sample.

About this clone itself: This receptor's antigen is unknown. No clone much larger than this one lies a single base away; base qualities are absent.

Whole blood was collected in K2EDTA tubes by collaborating institutions according to the institutions' own protocols. Collaborator samples were shipped for TCRbeta analysis as frozen whole blood, isolated PBMCs, or DNA extracted from either sample type. What the study reported, not specific to this receptor: Clinical and demographic metadata were provided uncurated, with the amount varying by source and participant.

The receptor was isolated from a human donor with acute or convalescent COVID-19. The donor label of this sample is uncertain. Specimen: peripheral blood.

Here is the DNA: TGTGCCAGTAGATCAAGGGGATGGGGCACTGAAGCTTTCTTT. Translated, this gives CASRSRGWGTEAFF. Rearrangement joined TRBV19 to TRBJ1-1, with a weak D call of TRBD1 (5 bases match). The V and J ends are trimmed by 6 bases and 4 bases, leaving 15 bases between them. From the cysteine through the phenylalanine, the CDR3 covers 14 amino acids. The CDR3 DNA has 42 bases and is translated from base 1. The germline V gene (reference sequence) yields LNHDA for CDR1 and SQIVND for CDR2. The entire variable domain, with the stretches around the CDR3 drawn from the reference TRBV19 and TRBJ1-1 proteins, is DGGITQSPKYLFRKEGQNVTLSCEQNLNHDAMYWYRQDPGQGLRLIYYSQIVNDFQKGDIAEGYSVSREKKESFPLTVTSAQKNPTAFYLCASRSRGWGTEAFFGQGTRLTVV.